Detailed here is one T cell receptor (beta chain). This clone has only a few counts. Its binding antigen is unknown. Base qualities are missing; no much larger clone stands one base away. V sheds 5 bases and J sheds 8 bases, leaving 14 bases between their ends. The CDR3 covers 13 residues, taking in both the cysteine and the phenylalanine. This entry keeps only the CDR3 DNA: 39 bases, framed from base 1. As encoded in the germline V gene (reference sequence), CDR1 is MNHEY while CDR2 is SMNVEV. This record belongs to a study of blood T cell repertoires in COVID-19 (dated by TCRdb to the early 2020s). At the level of the whole study: Collaborator samples came from the United States, Italy and Spain and covered acute and convalescent phases of COVID-19. The samples were drawn from the first 160 participants of the ongoing ImmuneRACE study and from 950 to 1,500 subjects provided by 6 global collaborators. Where HLA class I and class II types were available, the types were taken from metadata supplied by the sample provider, not from assay-based typing. Subjects who had been exposed to COVID-19, were actively infected with it, or had recovered from it provided the deeply sampled blood TCRbeta repertoires that made up the dataset. A de-identified subject ID, COVID-19 status, age in years and sex were almost always included in the sample metadata. The material from the prospective study consisted of cDNA or gDNA derived from T cells, B-cell-depleted T cells, or PBMCs. The repertoires were made available in a free public database intended to serve as a resource for research on the immune response to SARS-CoV-2.

TCRbeta CDR3 regions were amplified from genomic DNA by means of the immunoSEQ Assay, a bias-controlled multiplex PCR. The published analysis was carried out like this. The number of nucleated cells in each sample was estimated by amplification of reference gene primers within the assay. To quantify the absolute abundance of each unique TCRbeta CDR3 rearrangement, sequence reads were collapsed and filtered. For each sample, productive Simpson clonality was calculated by taking the square root of Simpson's diversity index across productive rearrangements. This is the immuneACCESS table as TCRdb keeps it, with only in-frame sequences that have V and J called. A part of the clones is gone; compared with another copy, unresolved V genes explain less than half, and the rest is unexplained. V and J calls and clone size come straight from that table; D and trimming were deduced from the DNA. The sample has some 70,000 clones on record, under 85% of them singletons. The ten biggest clones cover around 14% of the sample.

In Seattle, one collaborating source enrolled patients while the infection was active and tracked those patients longitudinally over the course of disease. Each collaborating institution followed its own protocols to collect whole blood in K2EDTA tubes. For TCRbeta analysis, collaborators shipped samples in one of three forms: frozen whole blood, isolated PBMCs, or DNA extracted from either of those sample types. Results and caveats for the whole study, not just this receptor: The amount of clinical and demographic metadata varied by source and participant and was provided uncurated.

In this chain, TRBV27 is recombined with TRBJ2-3; the D segment cannot be called with confidence. The sequence was obtained from a man aged 55 to 69 with COVID-19, enrolled during active disease. Specimen: peripheral blood. The CDR3 region: CASSPISSGTQYF. The nucleotide sequence reads as follows: TGTGCCAGCAGTCCGATCTCTTCGGGTACGCAGTATTTT.